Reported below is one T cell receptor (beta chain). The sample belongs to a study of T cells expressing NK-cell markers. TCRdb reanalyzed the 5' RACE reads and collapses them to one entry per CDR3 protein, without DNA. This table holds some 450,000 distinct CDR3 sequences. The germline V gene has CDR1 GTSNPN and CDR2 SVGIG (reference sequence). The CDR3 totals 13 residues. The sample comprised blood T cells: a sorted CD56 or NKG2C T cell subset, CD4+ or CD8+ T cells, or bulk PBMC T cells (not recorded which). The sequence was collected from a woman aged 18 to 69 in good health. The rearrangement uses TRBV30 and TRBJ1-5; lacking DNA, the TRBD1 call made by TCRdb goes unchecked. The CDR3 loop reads CAWSVREGQPQHF.